The 16 T cell receptor beta chains listed next were all sequenced from one sample in a study of blood T cell repertoires in COVID-19. Sequencing was performed with immunoSEQ multiplex PCR; in TCRdb, only in-frame clones are kept and a portion is missing. The sample records tens of thousands of clones, 90% being singletons. Sample: peripheral blood. The receptors shown here come from a human donor in a cohort sampled during active COVID-19.

This clone was counted a single time. The chain employs TRBV19 and TRBJ1-2, with a tentative D call TRBD1 (6 bases). CDR1 LNHDA and CDR2 SQIVND come from the germline V gene (reference sequence). The CDR3 is made up of 14 amino acids. Between the trimmed V and J ends, which lost 2 bases and 8 bases, there was a span of 15 bases. DNA for the CDR3: TGTGCCAGTAGTATACCCCGGGGCAGGGGAGGCTACACCTTC. Translated: CASSIPRGRGGYTF.

This rearrangement joins TRBV7-9 to TRBJ2-1; 8 nucleotides line up with TRBD1. The J segment lost 6 bases and the V segment lost 2 bases, leaving 6 bases of the junction unmatched. Germline V gene sequence: CDR1 SEHNR, CDR2 FQNEAQ (reference sequence). The CDR3 is made up of 15 amino acids. The CDR3 protein is CASSLQGALPNEQFF. The CDR3 DNA reads as TGTGCCAGCAGCTTACAGGGGGCGCTCCCCAATGAGCAGTTCTTC.

The chain links TRBV3-1 (or the pseudogene TRBV3-2) to TRBJ2-4, with 7 positions matching TRBD1. Germline trimming cut 3 bases from V and 0 bases from J; bases unmatched to any gene: 5. This CDR3 spans 16 amino acids. Germline CDR1 reads LGHDT; CDR2 reads YNNKEL (reference sequence). As DNA, the CDR3 is TGTGCCAGCAGCCATACAGGGGAATTAGCCAAAAACATTCAGTACTTC. Amino acid sequence: CASSHTGELAKNIQYF.

The V gene is TRBV5-4, the J gene TRBJ1-1; 9 bases are shared with TRBD1. The V gene end was trimmed by 5 bases and the J gene end by 1 base; junction bases not matched to a gene: 6. From germline, CDR1 is SGHNT and CDR2 YYREEE (reference sequence). This CDR3 region has 15 residues. CDR3 bases: TGTGCCAGCAGACAGGGACAGGGATCGAACACTGAAGCTTTCTTT. As protein: CASRQGQGSNTEAFF.

The CDR3 region is CASSLRTSGNEQYF. DNA for the CDR3: TGTGCCAGCAGCTTACGGACTAGCGGGAACGAGCAGTACTTC. The V and J genes are TRBV11-2 and TRBJ2-7; 12 positions match TRBD2. CDR3 length: 14 residues. CDR1 and CDR2 from the germline V gene are SGHAT and FQNNGV. V trimming: 2 bases; J trimming: 5 bases; junction bases outside the gene matches: 1.

The chain links TRBV6-6 to TRBJ2-7; D is perhaps TRBD2 (6 bases). Germline-derived CDR1 and CDR2 are MNHNY and SVGAGI (reference sequence). Trimming left V 4 bases short and J 6 bases short, with 10 bases between. The CDR3 has 12 residues. DNA of the CDR3: TGTGCCAGCAGTTCCCGGCGGGGCGAGCAGTACTTC. Translated: CASSSRRGEQYF.

The gene calls are TRBV28 and TRBJ1-1; 9 bases map to TRBD1. The J segment lost 3 bases and the V segment lost 3 bases, leaving 5 bases of the junction unmatched. In germline, CDR1 is MDHEN, CDR2 SYDVKM. The CDR3 has 15 residues. The CDR3 nucleotides are TGTGCCAGCAGTTTGGTAGGACAGGGGTACACTGAAGCTTTCTTT. Its translation is CASSLVGQGYTEAFF.

The rearrangement joins TRBV19 to TRBJ2-7, with 10 bases fitting TRBD1. Germline V gene sequence: CDR1 LNHDA, CDR2 SQIVND (reference sequence). The CDR3 runs to 15 residues. J was trimmed by 3 bases and V by 3 bases; bases with no gene match: 5. The CDR3 reads CASSISDRGHYEQYF. DNA of the CDR3: TGTGCCAGTAGTATCTCCGACAGGGGGCACTACGAGCAGTACTTC.

In its sample, this clone was seen a few times. V is TRBV27 and J is TRBJ2-7; 7 nucleotides align to TRBD2. J was trimmed by 3 bases and V by 6 bases; bases with no gene match: 5. CDR3 length equals 13 residues. From germline, CDR1 is MNHEY and CDR2 SMNVEV (reference sequence). The CDR3, as DNA: TGTGCCAGCAGCTCAGGGAGGGGCTACGAGCAGTACTTC. It yields the protein CASSSGRGYEQYF.

This clone was recorded only once. The V and J genes are TRBV11-2 and TRBJ2-2, with 8 nucleotides matching TRBD2. V trimming: 0 bases; J trimming: 6 bases; junction bases outside the gene matches: 6. Germline V gives CDR1 SGHAT, CDR2 FQNNGV. The CDR3 runs 16 residues. The CDR3 DNA reads TGTGCCAGCAGCTTAGAGCGAGGGACTAGGGCCGGGGAGCTGTTTTTT. Amino acids: CASSLERGTRAGELFF.

V usage is TRBV4-3 and J usage is TRBJ1-5; 7 nucleotides line up with TRBD1. Trimming removed 1 base from V and 3 bases from J; junction bases left unmatched: 6. This CDR3 has 16 amino acids. CDR1 and CDR2 from the germline V gene are LGHNA and YSLEER. The CDR3 region is CASSQVATGVNQPQHF. Written as DNA, the CDR3 is TGCGCCAGCAGCCAAGTAGCAACAGGGGTCAATCAGCCCCAGCATTTT.

This clone was detected only a few times. The chain's CDR3 is CASSSQRKLTDTQYF. DNA of the CDR3: TGTGCCAGCAGCTCTCAGCGGAAGCTCACAGATACGCAGTATTTT. The chain recombines TRBV7-2 with TRBJ2-3, with D perhaps matching TRBD2 (5 bases). CDR1 and CDR2 (germline): SGHTA, FQGNSA. This CDR3 region has 15 residues. Trimming stripped 4 bases from V and 2 bases from J, with 13 bases between. The full variable domain, in which reference TRBV7-2 and TRBJ2-3 provide the parts outside the CDR3, is GAGVSQSPSNKVTEKGKDVELRCDPISGHTALYWYRQSLGQGLEFLIYFQGNSAPDKSGLPSDRFSAERTGGSVSTLTIQRTQQEDSAVYLCASSSQRKLTDTQYFGPGTRLTVL.

The chain carries TRBV27 and TRBJ1-4, with 12 bases that match TRBD1. V was pared by 11 bases and J by 11 bases, with 9 bases of the junction left unmatched. The germline V gene encodes CDR1 MNHEY and CDR2 SMNVEV (reference sequence). The CDR3 is made up of 13 amino acids. CDR3 sequence (DNA): TGTGCCTCAGGGGGACAGGGGGCAGTGAAACTGTTTTTT. Its translation is CASGGQGAVKLFF.

This clone was seen only a few times. J is TRBJ2-3 and V is TRBV27, with 9 bases matching TRBD1. V lost 8 bases and J lost 3; bases outside the gene matches: 6. There are 14 residues in the CDR3. Germline CDR1 reads MNHEY; CDR2 reads SMNVEV (reference sequence). The CDR3 bases are TGTGCCAGCGGGGACAGGGCTGGGACAGATACGCAGTATTTT. Amino acid sequence: CASGDRAGTDTQYF.

This clone was seen a few times. V gene TRBV18 combines with J gene TRBJ1-5; 8 positions match TRBD1. V lost 6 bases and J lost 2; bases outside the gene matches: 9. CDR3 length: 16 amino acids. Germline-derived CDR1 and CDR2 are KGHSH and LQKENI. CDR3 loop: CASSQGQGSGNQPQHF. Written as DNA, the CDR3 is TGTGCCAGCTCCCAAGGACAGGGTTCGGGCAATCAGCCCCAGCATTTT.

The rearrangement joins TRBV28 to TRBJ1-4, with D possibly TRBD1 on 6 matching bases. The CDR3 runs to 15 residues. V was pared by 8 bases and J by 0 bases, with 13 bases between. Germline V gene lookup returns CDR1 MDHEN and CDR2 SYDVKM. The CDR3 loop is CASRGGPATNEKLFF. The CDR3 DNA follows: TGTGCCAGCCGGGGGGGCCCGGCAACTAATGAAAAACTGTTTTTT. Combining the CDR3 with reference TRBV28 and TRBJ1-4 gives the whole variable domain DVKVTQSSRYLVKRTGEKVFLECVQDMDHENMFWYRQDPGLGLRLIYFSYDVKMKEKGDIPEGYSVSREKKERFSLILESASTNQTSMYLCASRGGPATNEKLFFGSGTQLSVL.